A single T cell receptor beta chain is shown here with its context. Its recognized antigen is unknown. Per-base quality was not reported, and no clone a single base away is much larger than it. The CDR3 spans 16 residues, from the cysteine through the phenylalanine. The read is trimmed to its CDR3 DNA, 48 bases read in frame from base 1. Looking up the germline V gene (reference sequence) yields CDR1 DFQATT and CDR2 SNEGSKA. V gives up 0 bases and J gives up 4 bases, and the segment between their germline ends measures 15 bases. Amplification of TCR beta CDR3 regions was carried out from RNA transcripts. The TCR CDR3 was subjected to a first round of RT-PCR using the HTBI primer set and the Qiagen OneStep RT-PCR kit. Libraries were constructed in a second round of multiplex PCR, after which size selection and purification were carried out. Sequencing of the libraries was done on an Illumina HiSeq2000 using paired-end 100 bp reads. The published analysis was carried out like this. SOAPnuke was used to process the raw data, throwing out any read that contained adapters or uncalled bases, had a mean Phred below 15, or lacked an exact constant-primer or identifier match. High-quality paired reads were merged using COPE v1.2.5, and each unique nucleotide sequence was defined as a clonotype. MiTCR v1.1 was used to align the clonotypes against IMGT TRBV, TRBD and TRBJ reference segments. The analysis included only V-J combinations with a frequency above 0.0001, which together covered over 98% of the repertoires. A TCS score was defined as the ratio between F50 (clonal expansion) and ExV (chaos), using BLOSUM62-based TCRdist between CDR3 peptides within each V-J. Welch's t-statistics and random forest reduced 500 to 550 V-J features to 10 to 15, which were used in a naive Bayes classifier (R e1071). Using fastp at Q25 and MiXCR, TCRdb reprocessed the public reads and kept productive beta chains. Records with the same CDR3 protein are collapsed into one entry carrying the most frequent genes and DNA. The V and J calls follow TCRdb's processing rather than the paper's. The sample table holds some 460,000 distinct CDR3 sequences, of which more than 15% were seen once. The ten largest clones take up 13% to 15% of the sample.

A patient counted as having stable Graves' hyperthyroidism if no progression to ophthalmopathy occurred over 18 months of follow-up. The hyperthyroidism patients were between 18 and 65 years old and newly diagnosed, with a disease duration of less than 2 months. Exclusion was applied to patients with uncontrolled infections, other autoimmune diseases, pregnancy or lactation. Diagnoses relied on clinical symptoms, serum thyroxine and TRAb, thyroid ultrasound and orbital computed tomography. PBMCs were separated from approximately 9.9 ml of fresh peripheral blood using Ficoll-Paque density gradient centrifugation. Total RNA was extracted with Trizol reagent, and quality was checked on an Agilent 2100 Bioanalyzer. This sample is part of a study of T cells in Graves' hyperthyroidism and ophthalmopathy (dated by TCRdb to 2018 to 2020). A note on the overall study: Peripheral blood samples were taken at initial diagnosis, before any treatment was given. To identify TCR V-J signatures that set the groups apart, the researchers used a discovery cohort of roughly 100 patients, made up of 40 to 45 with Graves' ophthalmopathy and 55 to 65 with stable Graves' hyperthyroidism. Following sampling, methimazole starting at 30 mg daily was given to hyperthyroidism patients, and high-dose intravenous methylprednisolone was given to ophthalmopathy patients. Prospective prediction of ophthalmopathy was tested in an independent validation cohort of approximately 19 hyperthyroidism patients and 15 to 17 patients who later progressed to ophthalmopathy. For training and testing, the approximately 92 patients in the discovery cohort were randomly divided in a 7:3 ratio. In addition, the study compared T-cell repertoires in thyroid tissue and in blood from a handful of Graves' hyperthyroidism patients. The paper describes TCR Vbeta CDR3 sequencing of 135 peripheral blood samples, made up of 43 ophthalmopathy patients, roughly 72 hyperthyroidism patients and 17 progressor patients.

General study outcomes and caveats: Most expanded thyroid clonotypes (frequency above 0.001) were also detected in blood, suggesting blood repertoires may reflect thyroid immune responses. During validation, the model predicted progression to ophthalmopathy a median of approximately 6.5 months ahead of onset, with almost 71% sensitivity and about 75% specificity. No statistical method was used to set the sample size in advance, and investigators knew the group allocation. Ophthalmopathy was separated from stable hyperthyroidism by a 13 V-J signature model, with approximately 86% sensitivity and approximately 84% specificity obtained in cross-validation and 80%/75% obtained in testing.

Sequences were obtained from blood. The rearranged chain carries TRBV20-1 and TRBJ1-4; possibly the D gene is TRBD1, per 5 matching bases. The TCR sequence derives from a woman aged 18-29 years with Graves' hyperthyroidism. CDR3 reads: CSARDPGKGYNEKLFF. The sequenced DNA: TGCAGTGCTAGAGATCCGGGGAAGGGGTATAATGAAAAACTGTTTTTT.